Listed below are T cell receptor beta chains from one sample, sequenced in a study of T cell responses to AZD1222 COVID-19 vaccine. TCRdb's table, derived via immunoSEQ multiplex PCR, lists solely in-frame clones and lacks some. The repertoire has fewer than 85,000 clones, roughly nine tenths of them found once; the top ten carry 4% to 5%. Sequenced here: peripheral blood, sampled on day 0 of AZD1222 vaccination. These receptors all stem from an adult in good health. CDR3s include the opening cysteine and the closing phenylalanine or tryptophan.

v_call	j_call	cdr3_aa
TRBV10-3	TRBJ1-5	CAISERQGPQHF
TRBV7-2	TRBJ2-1	CASSKGLAGYNEQFF
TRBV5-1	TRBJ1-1	CASSGRQGYTEAFF
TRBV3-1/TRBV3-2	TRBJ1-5	CASSQGGMNQPQHF
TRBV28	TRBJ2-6	CASSRGTGVPSGANVLTF
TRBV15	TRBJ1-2	CATSRRAEGYGYTF
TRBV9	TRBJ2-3	CASSAAGVPDTQYF
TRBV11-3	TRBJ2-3	CASSFDGTDTQYF
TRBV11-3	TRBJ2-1	CASSLDLGTSGSRDEQFF
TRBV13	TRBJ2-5	CASSLRSGGETQYF
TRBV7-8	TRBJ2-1	CASSPNSGKLNEQFF
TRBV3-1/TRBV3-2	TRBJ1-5	CASSQGWGNQPQHF
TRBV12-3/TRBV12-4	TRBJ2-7	CASRLLGRDEQYF
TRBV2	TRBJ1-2	CASSDGANYGYTF
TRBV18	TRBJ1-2	CASSPRQDDGYTF
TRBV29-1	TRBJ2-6	CSVNGGHGANVLTF
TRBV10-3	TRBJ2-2	CAISGGWGIGGELFF
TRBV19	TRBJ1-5	CASSIGGQPQHF
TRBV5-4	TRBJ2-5	CASRVQGEETQYF
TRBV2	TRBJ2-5	CASRPTRQGRETQYF
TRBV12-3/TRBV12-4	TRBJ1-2	CASSSGAEGYTF
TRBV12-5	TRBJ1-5	CASGSDRGRRQPQHF
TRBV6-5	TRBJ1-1	CASSLGGGNTEAFF
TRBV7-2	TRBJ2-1	CASRAGGAYNEQFF
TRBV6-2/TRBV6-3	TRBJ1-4	CASSESGEKLFF
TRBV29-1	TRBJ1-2	CSVRTGLEGYTF
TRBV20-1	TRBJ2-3	CSASMSSGATDTQYF
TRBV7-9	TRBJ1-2	CASSFGAVRTYGYTF
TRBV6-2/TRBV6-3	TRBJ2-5	CASSYYPRRLDETQYF
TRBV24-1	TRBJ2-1	CATSEGASDEQFF
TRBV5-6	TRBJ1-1	CASSSPILGEKAFF
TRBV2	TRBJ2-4	CASGGEFLAKNIQYF
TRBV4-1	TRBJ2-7	CASSLPSRQSGRTYEQYF
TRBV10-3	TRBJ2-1	CAIHRERGNEQFF
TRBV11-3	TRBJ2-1	CASSLGSGSTEQFF
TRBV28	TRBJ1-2	CASSLFGTAYGYTF
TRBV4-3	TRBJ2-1	CASSQELSSGRVNEQFF
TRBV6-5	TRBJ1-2	CASSLEGATSYTF
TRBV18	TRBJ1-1	CASSPRGDLNTEAFF
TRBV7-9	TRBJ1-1	CASSLKGGSDTEAFF